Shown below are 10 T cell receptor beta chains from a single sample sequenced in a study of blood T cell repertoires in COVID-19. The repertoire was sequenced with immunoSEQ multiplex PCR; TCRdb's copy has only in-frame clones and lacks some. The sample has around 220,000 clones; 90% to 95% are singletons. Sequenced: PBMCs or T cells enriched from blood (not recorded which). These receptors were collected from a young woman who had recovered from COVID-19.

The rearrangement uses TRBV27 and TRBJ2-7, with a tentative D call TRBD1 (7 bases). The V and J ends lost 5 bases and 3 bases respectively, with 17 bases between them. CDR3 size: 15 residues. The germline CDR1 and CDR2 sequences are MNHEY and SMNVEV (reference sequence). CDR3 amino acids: CASSAGGRGDYEQYF. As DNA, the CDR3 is TGTGCCAGCAGTGCAGGGGGGCGCGGAGACTACGAGCAGTACTTC.

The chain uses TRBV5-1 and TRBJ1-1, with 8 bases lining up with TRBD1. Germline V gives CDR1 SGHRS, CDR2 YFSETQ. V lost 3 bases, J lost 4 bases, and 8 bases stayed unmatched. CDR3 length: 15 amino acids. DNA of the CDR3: TGCGCCAGCAGCTCTGGACAGGGTGGGGCCACTGAAGCTTTCTTT. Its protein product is CASSSGQGGATEAFF.

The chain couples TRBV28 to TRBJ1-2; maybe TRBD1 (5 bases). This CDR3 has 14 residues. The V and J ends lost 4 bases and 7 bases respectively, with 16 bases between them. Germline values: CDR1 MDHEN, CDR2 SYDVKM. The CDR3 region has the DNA TGTGCCAGCAGTTCGGAAGGAGACAGCCCTGGCTACACCTTC. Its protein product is CASSSEGDSPGYTF.

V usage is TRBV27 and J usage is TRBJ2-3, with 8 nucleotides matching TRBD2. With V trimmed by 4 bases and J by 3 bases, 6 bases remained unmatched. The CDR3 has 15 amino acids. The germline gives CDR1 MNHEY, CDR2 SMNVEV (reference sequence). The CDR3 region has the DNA TGTGCCAGCAGTTCATGGGGCGGGGGGACAGATACGCAGTATTTT. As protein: CASSSWGGGTDTQYF.

This CDR3 reads CASSLGEQGRYGYTF. The CDR3 DNA follows: TGCGCCAGCAGCTTGGGCGAACAGGGGCGCTATGGCTACACCTTC. The J gene is TRBJ1-2, the V gene TRBV5-1; 7 bases agree with TRBD1. The CDR3 spans 15 residues. Germline loops: CDR1 SGHRS, CDR2 YFSETQ. V dropped 0 bases and J dropped 4; count of bases not matched to a gene: 6.

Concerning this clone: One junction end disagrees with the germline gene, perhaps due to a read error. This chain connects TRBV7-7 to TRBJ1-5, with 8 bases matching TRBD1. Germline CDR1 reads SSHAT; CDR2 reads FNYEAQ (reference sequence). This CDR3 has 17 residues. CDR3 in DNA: TGTGCTAGCAGTCTGGGACAGGACTGGGATAGCAATCAGCCCCAGCATTTT. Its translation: CASSLGQDWDSNQPQHF.

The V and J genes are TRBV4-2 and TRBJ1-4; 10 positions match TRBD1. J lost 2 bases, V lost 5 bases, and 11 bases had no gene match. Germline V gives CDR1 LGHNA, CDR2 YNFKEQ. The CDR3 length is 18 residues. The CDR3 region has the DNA TGTGCCAGCAGCACCCGGGACAGGGGATTTGGGACTAATGAAAAACTGTTTTTT. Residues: CASSTRDRGFGTNEKLFF.

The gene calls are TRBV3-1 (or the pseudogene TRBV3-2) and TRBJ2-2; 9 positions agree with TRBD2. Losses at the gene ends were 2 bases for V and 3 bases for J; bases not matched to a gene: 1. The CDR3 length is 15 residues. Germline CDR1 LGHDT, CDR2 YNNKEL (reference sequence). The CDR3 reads CASSQRGGDTGELFF. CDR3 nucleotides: TGTGCCAGCAGCCAACGCGGGGGGGACACCGGGGAGCTGTTTTTT.

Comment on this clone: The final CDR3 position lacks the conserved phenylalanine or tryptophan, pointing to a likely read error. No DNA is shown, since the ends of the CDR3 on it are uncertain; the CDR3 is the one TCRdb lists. The CDR3 sequence is CASSLGTSREASY. The chain employs TRBV5-1 and TRBJ1-2. In germline, CDR1 is SGHRS, CDR2 YFSETQ. The CDR3 sequence runs 13 residues, both termini included.

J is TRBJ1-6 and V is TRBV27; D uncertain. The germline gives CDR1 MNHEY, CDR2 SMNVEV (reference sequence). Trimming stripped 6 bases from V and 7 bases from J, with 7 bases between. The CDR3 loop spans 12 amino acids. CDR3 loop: CASRRPNSPLHF. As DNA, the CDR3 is TGTGCCAGCAGGAGGCCCAATTCACCCCTCCACTTT.